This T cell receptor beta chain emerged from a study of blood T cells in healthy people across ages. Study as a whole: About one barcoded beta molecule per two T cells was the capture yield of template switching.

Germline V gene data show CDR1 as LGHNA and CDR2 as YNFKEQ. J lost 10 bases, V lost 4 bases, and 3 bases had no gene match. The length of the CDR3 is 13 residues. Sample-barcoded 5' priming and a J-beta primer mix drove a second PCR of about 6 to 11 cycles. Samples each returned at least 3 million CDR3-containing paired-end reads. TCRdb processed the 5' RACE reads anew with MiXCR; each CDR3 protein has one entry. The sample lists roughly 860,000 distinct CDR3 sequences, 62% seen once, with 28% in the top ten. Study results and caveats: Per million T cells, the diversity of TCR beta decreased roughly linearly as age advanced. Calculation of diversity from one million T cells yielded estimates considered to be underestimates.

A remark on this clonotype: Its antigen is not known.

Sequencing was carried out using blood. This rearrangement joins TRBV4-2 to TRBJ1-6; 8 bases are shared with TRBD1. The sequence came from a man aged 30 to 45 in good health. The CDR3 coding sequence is TGTGCCAGCAGCCCAGCAGGGGGCTCACCCCTCCACTTT. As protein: CASSPAGGSPLHF.